Listed here are 29 T cell receptor beta chains from one sample, sequenced in a study of T cells after yellow fever vaccination. TCRdb fed the 5' RACE reads into MiXCR, producing one record per CDR3 protein. The sample has 500,000 to 550,000 distinct CDR3 sequences; about a fifth are singletons. This sample comprised PBMCs, obtained 20 to 25 days after the first yellow fever vaccination. Every receptor here comes from a man younger than 30 who received the YFV17D yellow fever vaccine.

This clonotype was detected a few times. The gene calls are TRBV5-1 and TRBJ2-2; TRBD2 aligns across 10 bases. V shed 5 bases, J shed 5 bases, and the junction held 6 bases outside the gene matches. Germline V CDR1 and CDR2: SGHRS, YFSETQ. This CDR3 region has 15 residues. The CDR3 protein is CASRRSGGATGELFF. The CDR3 coding sequence is TGCGCCAGCAGGAGAAGCGGGGGGGCAACCGGGGAGCTGTTTTTT.

The chain links TRBV2 to TRBJ2-2, with 8 bases lining up with TRBD2. Germline V lookup: CDR1 SNHLY, CDR2 FYNNEI. This CDR3 is built from 15 residues. V was pared by 4 bases and J by 4 bases, with 5 bases of the junction left unmatched. In DNA, the CDR3 is TGTGCCAGCAGTGTCCTAAGCGGGGGCACCGGGGAGCTGTTTTTT. It codes for CASSVLSGGTGELFF.

This chain uses TRBV6-2 or TRBV6-3 with TRBJ1-2; D possibly corresponds to TRBD1 (6 bases). There are 14 residues in the CDR3. Per the germline V gene, CDR1 is MNHEY and CDR2 is SVGEGT. Trimming took off 5 bases at V and 4 bases at J, with 14 bases between the two ends. As DNA, the CDR3 is TGTGCCAGCAGTGGACAGTCCTTTACCTATGGCTACACCTTC. Its translation: CASSGQSFTYGYTF.

The rearrangement uses TRBV29-1 and TRBJ1-1; no firm D call. The germline V gene has CDR1 SQVTM and CDR2 ANQGSEA. V was cut by 6 bases and J by 3 bases, with 11 bases left in between. The CDR3 spans 12 residues. DNA for the CDR3: TGCAGCGTCCGGCGACGGCACACTGAAGCTTTCTTT. It yields the protein CSVRRRHTEAFF.

The V call is TRBV5-1, the J call TRBJ2-7; 7 positions match TRBD1. V was clipped by 6 bases and J by 6 bases; unmatched bases: 12. Germline V gene sequence: CDR1 SGHRS, CDR2 YFSETQ. The CDR3 has 14 residues. DNA for the CDR3: TGCGCCAGCACCCGACAGGGAACGGCGTCCGAGCAGTACTTC. Translated: CASTRQGTASEQYF.

In its sample, this clonotype was seen a few times. The chain carries TRBV4-1 and TRBJ1-2, with TRBD1 identical over 9 bases. The CDR3 sequence is 15 residues long. V dropped 4 bases and J dropped 5; count of bases not matched to a gene: 8. Germline lookup yields CDR1 MGHRA and CDR2 YSYEKL. CDR3 nucleotides: TGCGCCAGCAGCCCGGGACAGGGAAATTCATATGGCTACACCTTC. Its protein product is CASSPGQGNSYGYTF.

In its sample, this clonotype was seen a few times. This rearrangement joins TRBV5-1 to TRBJ1-1, with D unresolved. Trimming cost V 3 bases and J 1 base, with 13 bases left between them. The germline V gene has CDR1 SGHRS and CDR2 YFSETQ. CDR3 length: 15 residues. The CDR3 loop is CASSSLGSQNTEAFF. Here the CDR3 DNA reads TGCGCCAGCAGCTCGCTGGGGAGTCAGAACACTGAAGCTTTCTTT.

This clonotype was observed a few times. The V and J genes are TRBV5-1 and TRBJ2-2, with a weak D call TRBD2 (6 bases). Germline CDR1 SGHRS, CDR2 YFSETQ. The CDR3 runs to 13 residues. Trimming left V 6 bases short and J 7 bases short, with 13 bases between. The CDR3 spells CASTGRENGELFF. The CDR3 DNA sequence: TGCGCCAGCACCGGACGGGAGAACGGGGAGCTGTTTTTT. The full variable domain, with the rest looked up from reference TRBV5-1 and TRBJ2-2, is KAGVTQTPRYLIKTRGQQVTLSCSPISGHRSVSWYQQTPGQGLQFLFEYFSETQRNKGNFPGRFSGRQFSNSRSEMNVSTLELGDSALYLCASTGRENGELFFGEGSRLTVL.

A few counts support this clonotype. This sequence joins TRBV5-6 and TRBJ1-1; a weak D match, TRBD1 (6 bases). The CDR3 consists of 15 residues. Trimming removed 5 bases at V and 0 bases at J, with 14 bases between. CDR1 is SGHDT, CDR2 YYEEEE, per germline. The CDR3 loop is CASSKLPGVNTEAFF. The CDR3 nucleotides are TGTGCCAGCAGTAAATTACCAGGGGTGAACACTGAAGCTTTCTTT.

J is TRBJ2-1 and V is TRBV6-2 or TRBV6-3; 8 bases agree with TRBD2. The CDR3 runs 16 residues. Trimming cost V 8 bases and J 1 base; bases outside gene matches: 10. Germline V gene sequence: CDR1 MNHEY, CDR2 SVGEGT. Here the CDR3 DNA reads TGTGCCAGCGATTACGAGCGGGGGACGTCCTACAATGAGCAGTTCTTC. This translates into CASDYERGTSYNEQFF.

This chain joins TRBV12-3 or TRBV12-4 and TRBJ2-3, with 7 nucleotides matching TRBD1. This CDR3 has 16 amino acids. J gave up 1 base and V 3 bases, and 7 bases lay outside the gene matches. In DNA, the CDR3 is TGTGCCAGCAGTTTCGGTTCCGGGACAGGCACAGATACGCAGTATTTT. As protein: CASSFGSGTGTDTQYF.

V gene TRBV19 combines with J gene TRBJ1-1, with 7 bases fitting TRBD1. This CDR3 spans 15 amino acids. The J segment lost 0 bases and the V segment lost 10 bases, leaving 11 bases of the junction unmatched. Germline V gene lookup returns CDR1 LNHDA and CDR2 SQIVND (reference sequence). The CDR3 loop is CATTTGIGMNTEAFF. The CDR3 bases are TGTGCCACCACGACAGGGATCGGCATGAACACTGAAGCTTTCTTT. Using reference TRBV19 and TRBJ1-1 for the parts outside the CDR3, the full variable domain is DGGITQSPKYLFRKEGQNVTLSCEQNLNHDAMYWYRQDPGQGLRLIYYSQIVNDFQKGDIAEGYSVSREKKESFPLTVTSAQKNPTAFYLCATTTGIGMNTEAFFGQGTRLTVV.

V usage is TRBV11-2 and J usage is TRBJ2-3, with 13 bases fitting TRBD2. Germline-derived CDR1 and CDR2 are SGHAT and FQNNGV. There are 16 residues in the CDR3. Losses at the gene ends were 5 bases for V and 5 bases for J; bases not matched to a gene: 7. The CDR3 nucleotides are TGTGCCAGCAGCGAGAGACTAGCGGGGGGCATAGATACGCAGTATTTT. It specifies CASSERLAGGIDTQYF.

This clonotype appeared many times. The chain is built from TRBV7-9 and TRBJ2-3, with D unclear. Germline V gene sequence: CDR1 SEHNR, CDR2 FQNEAQ (reference sequence). V lost 3 bases, J lost 0 bases, and 7 bases lay in between. The CDR3 has 14 amino acids. The CDR3 bases are TGTGCCAGCAGCTTTGTGTTAAGCACAGATACGCAGTATTTT. This gives the protein CASSFVLSTDTQYF. The full variable domain, its missing parts supplied by reference TRBV7-9 and TRBJ2-3, is DTGVSQNPRHKITKRGQNVTFRCDPISEHNRLYWYRQTLGQGPEFLTYFQNEAQLEKSRLLSDRFSAERPKGSFSTLEIQRTEQGDSAMYLCASSFVLSTDTQYFGPGTRLTVL.

V gene TRBV6-1 combines with J gene TRBJ1-4; 7 nucleotides line up with TRBD1. CDR1 is MNHNS, CDR2 SASEGT, per germline. CDR3 size: 16 residues. V shed 5 bases and J 0 bases; nucleotides not matched to a gene: 6. In DNA, the CDR3 is TGTGCCAGCAGTCAGGACAGGCCAGCAACTAATGAAAAACTGTTTTTT. It yields the protein CASSQDRPATNEKLFF.

This clonotype has just a few counts. This rearrangement joins TRBV20-1 to TRBJ1-5, with D uncertain. CDR3 size: 12 residues. Per the germline V gene, CDR1 is DFQATT and CDR2 is SNEGSKA (reference sequence). V was trimmed by 3 bases and J by 3 bases, leaving 6 bases between them. The CDR3 DNA sequence: TGCAGTGCTAGGGCTTACAATCAGCCCCAGCATTTT. Translated: CSARAYNQPQHF.

This clonotype was seen repeatedly, ten times or more. The V and J genes are TRBV29-1 and TRBJ2-1; D unclear. Trimming took off 4 bases at V and 4 bases at J, with 8 bases between the two ends. Germline CDR1 reads SQVTM; CDR2 reads ANQGSEA. CDR3 length: 12 residues. The CDR3 sequence: CSVGRRYNEQFF. Here the CDR3 DNA reads TGCAGCGTTGGCAGGCGGTACAATGAGCAGTTCTTC.

This chain joins TRBV5-4 and TRBJ2-1; 8 bases agree with TRBD1. The CDR3 spans 13 residues. Unmatched junction bases numbered 6, after V lost 4 bases and J lost 9 bases. Germline loops: CDR1 SGHNT, CDR2 YYREEE (reference sequence). CDR3 coding DNA: TGTGCCAGCAGCCCAGGCAGGGGGCCTGAGCAGTTCTTC. It translates to CASSPGRGPEQFF.

This clonotype was counted a few times. J is TRBJ1-5 and V is TRBV20-1; D gene ambiguous. Germline V gene lookup returns CDR1 DFQATT and CDR2 SNEGSKA (reference sequence). This CDR3 contains 12 residues. The germline V and J ends were trimmed by 3 bases and 7 bases, with 10 bases remaining between them. DNA of the CDR3: TGCAGTGCTAGTCCGATTCACCAGCCCCAGCATTTT. Amino acid sequence: CSASPIHQPQHF.

This chain uses TRBV24-1 with TRBJ2-1; TRBD2 is a possible D gene (5 bases). Trimming took 4 bases from V and 3 from J, leaving 9 bases between them. Germline CDR1 is KGHDR and CDR2 is SFDVKD. The CDR3 spans 14 residues. The CDR3 DNA reads as TGTGCCACCAGTGACGAGACTATCTACAATGAGCAGTTCTTC. Translating it yields CATSDETIYNEQFF.

The chain uses TRBV4-3 and TRBJ2-3; TRBD2 aligns across 13 bases. The CDR3 is 18 amino acids. Germline values: CDR1 LGHNA, CDR2 YSLEER. V dropped 0 bases and J dropped 2; count of bases not matched to a gene: 5. CDR3 residues: CASSQDKLAGGVTDTQYF. CDR3 coding DNA: TGCGCCAGCAGCCAAGATAAACTAGCGGGGGGGGTCACAGATACGCAGTATTTT.

The chain links TRBV4-1 to TRBJ2-5; D is unclear. CDR1 and CDR2 (germline): MGHRA, YSYEKL. Trimming left V 3 bases short and J 5 bases short, with 13 bases between. CDR3 length equals 14 residues. The CDR3 loop is CASSQGMWSETQYF. The CDR3 DNA is TGCGCCAGCAGCCAGGGAATGTGGTCCGAGACCCAGTACTTC.

This clonotype was counted only a few times. The rearrangement uses TRBV5-1 and TRBJ2-2, with D tentatively TRBD1 or TRBD2 (5 bases each). The germline V and J ends were trimmed by 2 bases and 5 bases, with 10 bases remaining between them. The CDR3 has 14 residues. CDR1 is SGHRS and CDR2 is YFSETQ in the germline V gene. The CDR3 DNA is TGCGCCAGCAGCTTCGGGACCGTAACCGGGGAGCTGTTTTTT. Its protein product is CASSFGTVTGELFF.

The table lists this clonotype with a count of one. The chain is built from TRBV5-4 and TRBJ1-1, with a weak D call TRBD1 (5 bases). From germline, CDR1 is SGHNT and CDR2 YYREEE (reference sequence). This CDR3 contains 13 residues. V was clipped by 6 bases and J by 6 bases, with 15 bases between them. CDR3 DNA: TGTGCCAGCACTCCGGGGGGGTTTGCTGAAGCTTTCTTT. As protein: CASTPGGFAEAFF.

The chain has TRBV5-1 and TRBJ1-2; D is unclear. CDR3 size: 13 residues. Germline loops: CDR1 SGHRS, CDR2 YFSETQ. The ends were cut back, 0 bases at V and 8 bases at J, with 11 bases in the middle. In DNA form, the CDR3 reads TGCGCCAGCAGCTTGGGGCCCCCAGACGGCTACACCTTC. Encoded protein: CASSLGPPDGYTF. The full variable domain, its missing parts supplied by reference TRBV5-1 and TRBJ1-2, is KAGVTQTPRYLIKTRGQQVTLSCSPISGHRSVSWYQQTPGQGLQFLFEYFSETQRNKGNFPGRFSGRQFSNSRSEMNVSTLELGDSALYLCASSLGPPDGYTFGSGTRLTVV.

This clonotype was found a few times. This sequence joins TRBV20-1 and TRBJ2-2; D not certain. V was trimmed by 3 bases and J by 3 bases, leaving 14 bases between them. This CDR3 region has 15 residues. CDR1 is DFQATT, CDR2 SNEGSKA, per germline (reference sequence). CDR3 coding DNA: TGCAGTGCTAGGGTAGGGCTTGACGACACCGGGGAGCTGTTTTTT. Protein: CSARVGLDDTGELFF.

The chain has TRBV18 and TRBJ2-3; the D is unclear. The CDR3 runs 15 residues. Germline lookup yields CDR1 KGHSH and CDR2 LQKENI. Trimming pared 0 bases from V and 1 base from J, leaving 8 bases between. The CDR3 bases are TGTGCCAGCTCACCACCCCCTCTCCGCACAGATACGCAGTATTTT. This codes for CASSPPPLRTDTQYF.

This clonotype was picked up many times. V and J are TRBV5-1 and TRBJ2-2, with D tentatively TRBD1 or TRBD2 (5 bases each). The germline gives CDR1 SGHRS, CDR2 YFSETQ. The V end lost 1 base, the J end lost 0 bases, and 7 bases lay between the germline ends. The CDR3 contains 15 residues. The CDR3 region has the DNA TGCGCCAGCAGCTTGAGGGGACCGAACACCGGGGAGCTGTTTTTT. It is translated as CASSLRGPNTGELFF.

The chain joins TRBV20-1 to TRBJ2-3; 12 bases line up with TRBD2. The CDR3 sequence is 17 residues long. Germline values: CDR1 DFQATT, CDR2 SNEGSKA (reference sequence). The V and J ends lost 6 bases and 4 bases, in that order; junction bases with no gene match: 14. CDR3 DNA: TGCAGTGCCCGACTACTCCTAGCGGGGGGGCGTGCAGATACGCAGTATTTT. As protein: CSARLLLAGGRADTQYF.